These 3 T cell receptor beta chains originate from one sample sequenced in a study of T-cell memory formation after mild COVID-19. TCRdb passed the 5' RACE reads through MiXCR, listing each CDR3 protein once. The table records 150,000 or so distinct CDR3 sequences, roughly 14% of them present only once. Sample: PBMCs or a T cell subset sorted from them (not recorded which). These TCRs come from an adult woman who had mild COVID-19 (a few samples of this study predate the infection). Cell type and time point are not known.

Only a few counts were recorded for this clonotype. V gene TRBV19 combines with J gene TRBJ1-5, with D perhaps TRBD1 (5 bases). The germline V gene has CDR1 LNHDA and CDR2 SQIVND (reference sequence). Trimming left V 2 bases short and J 4 bases short, with 15 bases between. This CDR3 is built from 16 residues. CDR3 coding DNA: TGTGCCAGTAGTATATGGGGACGGATTATTAATCAGCCCCAGCATTTT. Translated: CASSIWGRIINQPQHF.

This clonotype was counted a few times. The chain uses TRBV5-5 and TRBJ2-6; D unclear. CDR1 and CDR2 from the germline V gene are SGHKS and YYEKEE (reference sequence). This CDR3 is built from 15 residues. V was cut by 0 bases and J by 2 bases, with 6 bases left in between. CDR3 residues: CASSLGAAGANVLTF. DNA for the CDR3: TGTGCCAGCAGCTTGGGAGCTGCTGGGGCCAACGTCCTGACTTTC.

This clonotype was counted a few times. The chain has TRBV6-2 or TRBV6-3 and TRBJ1-2; D ambiguous. The CDR3 is 13 residues long. The V gene's germline CDR1 is MNHEY and CDR2 SVGEGT. V dropped 4 bases and J dropped 8 bases, with 14 bases sitting between them. DNA for the CDR3: TGTGCCAGCAGTTCCCCTTGGACCATGGGCTACACCTTC. Amino acid sequence: CASSSPWTMGYTF.